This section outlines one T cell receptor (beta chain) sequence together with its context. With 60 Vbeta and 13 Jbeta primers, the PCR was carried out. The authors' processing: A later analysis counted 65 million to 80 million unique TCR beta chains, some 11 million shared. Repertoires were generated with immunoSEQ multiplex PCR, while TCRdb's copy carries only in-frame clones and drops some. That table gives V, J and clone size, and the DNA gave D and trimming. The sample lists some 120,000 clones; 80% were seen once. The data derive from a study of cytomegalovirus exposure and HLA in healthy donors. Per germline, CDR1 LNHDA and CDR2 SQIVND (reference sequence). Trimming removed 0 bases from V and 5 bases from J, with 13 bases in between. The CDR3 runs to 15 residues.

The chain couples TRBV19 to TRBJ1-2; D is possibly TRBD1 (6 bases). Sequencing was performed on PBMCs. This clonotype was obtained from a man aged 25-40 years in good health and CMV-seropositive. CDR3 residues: CASSIDPQGRYGYTF. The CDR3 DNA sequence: TGTGCCAGTAGTATAGACCCACAGGGAAGGTATGGCTACACCTTC.